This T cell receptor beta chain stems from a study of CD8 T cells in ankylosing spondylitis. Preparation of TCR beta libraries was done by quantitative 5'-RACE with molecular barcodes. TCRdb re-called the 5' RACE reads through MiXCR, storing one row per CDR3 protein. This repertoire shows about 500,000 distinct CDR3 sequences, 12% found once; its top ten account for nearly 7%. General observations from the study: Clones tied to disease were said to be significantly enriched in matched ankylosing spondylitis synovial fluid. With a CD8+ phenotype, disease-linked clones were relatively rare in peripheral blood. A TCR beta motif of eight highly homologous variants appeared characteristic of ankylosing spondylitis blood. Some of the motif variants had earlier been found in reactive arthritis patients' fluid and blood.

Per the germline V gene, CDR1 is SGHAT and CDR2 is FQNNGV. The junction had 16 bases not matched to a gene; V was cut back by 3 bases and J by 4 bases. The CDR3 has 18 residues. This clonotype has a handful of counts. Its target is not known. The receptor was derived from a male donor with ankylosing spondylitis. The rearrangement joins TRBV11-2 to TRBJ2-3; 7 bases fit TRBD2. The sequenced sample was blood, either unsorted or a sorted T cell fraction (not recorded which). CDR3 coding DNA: TGTGCCAGCAGCTTCGGCGTTGGGTGGCGGGAGCAGGCAGATACGCAGTATTTT. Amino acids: CASSFGVGWREQADTQYF. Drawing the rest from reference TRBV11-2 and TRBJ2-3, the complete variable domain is EAGVAQSPRYKIIEKRQSVAFWCNPISGHATLYWYQQILGQGPKLLIQFQNNGVVDDSQLPKDRFSAERLKGVDSTLKIQPAKLEDSAVYLCASSFGVGWREQADTQYFGPGTRLTVL.